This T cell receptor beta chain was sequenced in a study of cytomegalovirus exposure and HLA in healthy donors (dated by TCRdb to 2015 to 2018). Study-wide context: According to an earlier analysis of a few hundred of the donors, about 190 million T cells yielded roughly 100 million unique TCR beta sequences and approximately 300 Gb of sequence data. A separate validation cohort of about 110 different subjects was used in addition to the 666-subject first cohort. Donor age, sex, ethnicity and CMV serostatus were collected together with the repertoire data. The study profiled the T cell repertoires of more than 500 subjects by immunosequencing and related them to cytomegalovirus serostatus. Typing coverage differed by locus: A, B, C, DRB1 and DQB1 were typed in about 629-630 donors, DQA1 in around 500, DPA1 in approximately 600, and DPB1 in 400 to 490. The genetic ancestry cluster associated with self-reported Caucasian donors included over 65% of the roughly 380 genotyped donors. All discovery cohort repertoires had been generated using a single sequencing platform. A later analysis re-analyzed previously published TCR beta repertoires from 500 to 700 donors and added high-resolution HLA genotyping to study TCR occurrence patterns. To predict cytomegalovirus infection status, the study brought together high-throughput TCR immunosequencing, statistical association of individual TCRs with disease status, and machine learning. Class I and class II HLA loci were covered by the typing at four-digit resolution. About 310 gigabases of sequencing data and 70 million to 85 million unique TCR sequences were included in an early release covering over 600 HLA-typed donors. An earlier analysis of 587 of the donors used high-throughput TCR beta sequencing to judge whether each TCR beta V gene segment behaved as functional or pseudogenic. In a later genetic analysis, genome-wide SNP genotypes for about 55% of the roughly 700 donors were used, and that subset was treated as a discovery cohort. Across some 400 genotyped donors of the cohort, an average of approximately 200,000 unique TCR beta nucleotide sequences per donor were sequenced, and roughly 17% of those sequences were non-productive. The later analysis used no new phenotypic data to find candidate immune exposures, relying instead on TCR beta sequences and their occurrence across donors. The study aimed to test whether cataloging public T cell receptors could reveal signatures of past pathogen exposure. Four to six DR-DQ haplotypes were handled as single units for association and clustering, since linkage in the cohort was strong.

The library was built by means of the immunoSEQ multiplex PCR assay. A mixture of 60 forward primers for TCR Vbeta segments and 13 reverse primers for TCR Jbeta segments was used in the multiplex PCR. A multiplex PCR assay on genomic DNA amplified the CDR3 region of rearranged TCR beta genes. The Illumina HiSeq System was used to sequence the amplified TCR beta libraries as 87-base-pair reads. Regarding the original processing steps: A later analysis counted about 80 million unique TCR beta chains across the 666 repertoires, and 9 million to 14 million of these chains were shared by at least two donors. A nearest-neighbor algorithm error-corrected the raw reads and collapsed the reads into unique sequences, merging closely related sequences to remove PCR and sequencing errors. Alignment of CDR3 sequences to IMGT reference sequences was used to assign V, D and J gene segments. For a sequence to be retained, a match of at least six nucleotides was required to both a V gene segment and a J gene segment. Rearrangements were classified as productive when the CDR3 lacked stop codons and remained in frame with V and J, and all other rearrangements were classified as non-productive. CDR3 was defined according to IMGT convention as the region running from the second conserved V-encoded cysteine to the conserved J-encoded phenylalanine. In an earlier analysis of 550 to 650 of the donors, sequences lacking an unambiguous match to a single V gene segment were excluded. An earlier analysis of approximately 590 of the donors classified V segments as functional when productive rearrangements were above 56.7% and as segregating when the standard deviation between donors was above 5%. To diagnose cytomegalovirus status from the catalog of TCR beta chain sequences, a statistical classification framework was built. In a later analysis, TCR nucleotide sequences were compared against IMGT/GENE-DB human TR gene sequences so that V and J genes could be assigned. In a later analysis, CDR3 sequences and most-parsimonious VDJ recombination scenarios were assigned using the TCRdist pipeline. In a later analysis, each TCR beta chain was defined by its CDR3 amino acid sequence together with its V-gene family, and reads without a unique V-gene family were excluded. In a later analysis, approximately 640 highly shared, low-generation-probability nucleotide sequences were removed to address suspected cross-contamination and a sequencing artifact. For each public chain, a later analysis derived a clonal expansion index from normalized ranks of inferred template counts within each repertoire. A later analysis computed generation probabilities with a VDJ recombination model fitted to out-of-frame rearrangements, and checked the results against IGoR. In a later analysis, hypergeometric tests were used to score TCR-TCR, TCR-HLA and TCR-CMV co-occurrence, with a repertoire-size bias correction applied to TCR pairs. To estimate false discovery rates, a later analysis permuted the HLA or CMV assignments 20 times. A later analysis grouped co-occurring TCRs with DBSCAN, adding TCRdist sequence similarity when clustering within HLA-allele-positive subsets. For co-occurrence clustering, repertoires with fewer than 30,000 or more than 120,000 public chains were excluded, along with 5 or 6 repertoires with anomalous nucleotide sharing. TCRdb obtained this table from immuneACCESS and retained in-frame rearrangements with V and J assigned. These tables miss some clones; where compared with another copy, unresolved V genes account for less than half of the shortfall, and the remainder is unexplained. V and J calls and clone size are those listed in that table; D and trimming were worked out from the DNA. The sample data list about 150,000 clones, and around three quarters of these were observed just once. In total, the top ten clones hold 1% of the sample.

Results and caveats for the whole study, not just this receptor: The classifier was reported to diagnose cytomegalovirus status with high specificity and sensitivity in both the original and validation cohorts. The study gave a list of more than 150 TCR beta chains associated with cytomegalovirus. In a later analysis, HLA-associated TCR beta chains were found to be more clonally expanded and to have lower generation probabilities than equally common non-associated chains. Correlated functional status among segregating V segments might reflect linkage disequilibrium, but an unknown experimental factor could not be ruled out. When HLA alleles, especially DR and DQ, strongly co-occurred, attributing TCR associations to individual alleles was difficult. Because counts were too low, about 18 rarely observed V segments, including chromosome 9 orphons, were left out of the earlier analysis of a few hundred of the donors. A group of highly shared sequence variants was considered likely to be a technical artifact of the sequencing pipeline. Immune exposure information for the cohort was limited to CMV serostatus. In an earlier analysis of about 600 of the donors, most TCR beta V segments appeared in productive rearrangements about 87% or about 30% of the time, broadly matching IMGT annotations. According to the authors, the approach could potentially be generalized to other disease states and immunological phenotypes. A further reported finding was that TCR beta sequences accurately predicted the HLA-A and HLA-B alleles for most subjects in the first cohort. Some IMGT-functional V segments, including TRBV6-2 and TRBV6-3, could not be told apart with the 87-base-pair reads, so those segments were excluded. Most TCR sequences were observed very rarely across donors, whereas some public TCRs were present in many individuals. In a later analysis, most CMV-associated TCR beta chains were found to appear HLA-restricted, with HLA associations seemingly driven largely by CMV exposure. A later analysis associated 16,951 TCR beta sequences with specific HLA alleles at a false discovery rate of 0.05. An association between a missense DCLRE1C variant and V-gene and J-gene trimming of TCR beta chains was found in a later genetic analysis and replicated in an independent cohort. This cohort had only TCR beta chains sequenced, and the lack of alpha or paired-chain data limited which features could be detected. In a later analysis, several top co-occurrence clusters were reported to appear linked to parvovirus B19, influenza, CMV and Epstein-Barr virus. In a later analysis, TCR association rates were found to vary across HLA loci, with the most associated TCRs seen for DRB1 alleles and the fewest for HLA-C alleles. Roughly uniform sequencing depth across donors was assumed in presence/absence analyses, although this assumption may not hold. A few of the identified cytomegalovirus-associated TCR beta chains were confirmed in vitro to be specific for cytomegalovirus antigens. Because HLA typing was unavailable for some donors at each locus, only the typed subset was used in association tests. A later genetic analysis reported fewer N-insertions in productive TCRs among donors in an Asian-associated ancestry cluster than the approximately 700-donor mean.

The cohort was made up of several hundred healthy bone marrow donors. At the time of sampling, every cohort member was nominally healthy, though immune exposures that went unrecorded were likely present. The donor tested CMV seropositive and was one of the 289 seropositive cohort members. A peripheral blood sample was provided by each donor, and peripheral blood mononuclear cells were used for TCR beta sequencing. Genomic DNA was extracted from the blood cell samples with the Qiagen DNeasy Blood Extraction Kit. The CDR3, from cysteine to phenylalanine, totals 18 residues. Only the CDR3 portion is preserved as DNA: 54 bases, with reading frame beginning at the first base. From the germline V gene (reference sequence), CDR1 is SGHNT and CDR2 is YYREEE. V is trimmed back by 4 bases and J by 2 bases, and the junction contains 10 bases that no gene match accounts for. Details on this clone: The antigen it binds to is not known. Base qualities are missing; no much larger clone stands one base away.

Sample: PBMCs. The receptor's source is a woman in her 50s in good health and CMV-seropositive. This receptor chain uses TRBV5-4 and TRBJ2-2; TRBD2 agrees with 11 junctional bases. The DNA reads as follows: TGTGCCAGCAGCGGGGGGGCTAGCGGGGGGCCAAACACCGGGGAGCTGTTTTTT. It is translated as CASSGGASGGPNTGELFF.